This TCR beta chain appears in the sequencing data of a study of T cells after yellow fever vaccination. Notes on the study in general: A limited proportion of clonotypes was detected within both the CD4 and CD8 compartments. Contamination by abundant bulk-population clonotypes could be present in FACS-sorted repertoires. The booster saw the reappearance of most primary-vaccination clones (roughly 96% CD4, around 88% CD8).

For TCR, cDNA came from 5'RACE template switching, which added a universal primer site and UMIs. TCRdb used MiXCR to reprocess the 5' RACE reads, holding one entry per CDR3 protein. The data contain fewer than 85,000 distinct CDR3 sequences, around 7.3% of them singletons. A few counts support this clonotype. The antigen is not known. This clonotype was obtained from a man younger than 45 who received the YFV17D yellow fever vaccine. The starting material was CD8+ T cells sorted from PBMCs, obtained on the day of the yellow fever booster vaccination.

The CDR3 nucleotides read TGTGCCATCAGTGGGAGCACCGGGGAGCTGTTTTTT. Protein sequence: CAISGSTGELFF. The gene calls are TRBV10-3 and TRBJ2-2; no reliable D call. Germline loops: CDR1 ENHRY, CDR2 SYGVKD. V lost 4 bases and J lost 4, with 4 bases in between. This CDR3 spans 12 amino acids.